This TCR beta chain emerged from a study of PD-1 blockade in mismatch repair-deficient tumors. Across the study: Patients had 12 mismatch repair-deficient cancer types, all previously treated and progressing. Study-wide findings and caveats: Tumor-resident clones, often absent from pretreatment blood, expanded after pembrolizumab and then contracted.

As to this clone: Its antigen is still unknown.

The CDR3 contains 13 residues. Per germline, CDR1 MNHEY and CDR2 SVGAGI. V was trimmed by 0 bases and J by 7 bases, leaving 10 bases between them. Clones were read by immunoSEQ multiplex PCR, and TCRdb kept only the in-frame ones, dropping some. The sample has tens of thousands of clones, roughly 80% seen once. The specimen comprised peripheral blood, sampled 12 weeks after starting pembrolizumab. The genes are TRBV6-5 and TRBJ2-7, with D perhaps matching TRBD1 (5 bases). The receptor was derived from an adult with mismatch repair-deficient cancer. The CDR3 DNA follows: TGTGCCAGCAGTTACTCACAGGCGAGAGAGCAGTACTTC. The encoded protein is CASSYSQAREQYF.